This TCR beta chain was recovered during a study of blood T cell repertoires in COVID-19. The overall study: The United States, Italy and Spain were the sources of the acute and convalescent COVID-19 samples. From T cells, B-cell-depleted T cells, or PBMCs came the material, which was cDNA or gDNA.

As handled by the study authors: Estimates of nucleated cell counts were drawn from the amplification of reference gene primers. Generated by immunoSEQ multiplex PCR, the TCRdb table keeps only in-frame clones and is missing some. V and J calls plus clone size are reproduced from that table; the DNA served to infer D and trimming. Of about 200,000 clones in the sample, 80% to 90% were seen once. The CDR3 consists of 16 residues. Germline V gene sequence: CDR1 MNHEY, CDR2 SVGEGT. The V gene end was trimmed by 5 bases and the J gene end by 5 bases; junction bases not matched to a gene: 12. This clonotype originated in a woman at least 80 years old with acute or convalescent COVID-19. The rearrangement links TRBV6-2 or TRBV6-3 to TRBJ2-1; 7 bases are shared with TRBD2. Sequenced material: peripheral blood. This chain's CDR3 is CASSAPGLAVNNEQFF. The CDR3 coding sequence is TGTGCCAGCAGTGCCCCGGGGCTAGCGGTTAACAATGAGCAGTTCTTC.